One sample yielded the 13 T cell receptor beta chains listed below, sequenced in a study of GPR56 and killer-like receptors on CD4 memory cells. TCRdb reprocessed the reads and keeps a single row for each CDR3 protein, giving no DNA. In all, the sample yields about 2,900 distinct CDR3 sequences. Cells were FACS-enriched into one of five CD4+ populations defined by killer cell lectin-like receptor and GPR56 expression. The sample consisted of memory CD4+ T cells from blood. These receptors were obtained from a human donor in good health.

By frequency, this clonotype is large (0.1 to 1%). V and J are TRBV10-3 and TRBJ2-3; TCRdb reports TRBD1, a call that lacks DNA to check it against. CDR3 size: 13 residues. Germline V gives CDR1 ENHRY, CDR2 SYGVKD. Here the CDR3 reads CAISEGRGDTQYF.

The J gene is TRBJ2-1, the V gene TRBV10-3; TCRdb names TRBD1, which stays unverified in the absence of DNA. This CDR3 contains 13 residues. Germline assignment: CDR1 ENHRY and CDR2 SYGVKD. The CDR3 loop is CAISGTAQGEQFF.

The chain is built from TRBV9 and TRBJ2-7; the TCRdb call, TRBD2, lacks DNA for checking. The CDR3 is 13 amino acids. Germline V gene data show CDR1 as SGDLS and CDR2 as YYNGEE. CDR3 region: CASSATSGGLQYF.

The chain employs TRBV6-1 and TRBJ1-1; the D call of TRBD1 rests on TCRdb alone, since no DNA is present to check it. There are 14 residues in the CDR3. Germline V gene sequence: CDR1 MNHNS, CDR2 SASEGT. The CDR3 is CASRERGGLPEAFF.

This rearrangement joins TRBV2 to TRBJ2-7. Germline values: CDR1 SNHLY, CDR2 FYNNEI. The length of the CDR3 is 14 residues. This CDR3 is CASQKESSSYEQYF.

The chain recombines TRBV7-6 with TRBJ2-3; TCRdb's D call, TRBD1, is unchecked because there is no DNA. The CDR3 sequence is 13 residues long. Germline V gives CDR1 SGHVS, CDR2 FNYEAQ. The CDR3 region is CASSPTPSGTQYF. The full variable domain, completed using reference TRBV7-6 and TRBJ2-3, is GAGVSQSPRYKVTKRGQDVALRCDPISGHVSLYWYRQALGQGPEFLTYFNYEAQQDKSGLPNDRFSAERPEGSISTLTIQRTEQRDSAMYRCASSPTPSGTQYFGPGTRLTVL.

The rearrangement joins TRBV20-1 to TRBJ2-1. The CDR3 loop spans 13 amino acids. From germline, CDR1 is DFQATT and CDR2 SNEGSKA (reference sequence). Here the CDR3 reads CSASVETYNEQFF.

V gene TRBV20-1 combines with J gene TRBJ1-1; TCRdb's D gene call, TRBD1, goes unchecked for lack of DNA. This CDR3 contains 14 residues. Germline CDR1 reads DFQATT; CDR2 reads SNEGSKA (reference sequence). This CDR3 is CSARGYRGGTEAFF.

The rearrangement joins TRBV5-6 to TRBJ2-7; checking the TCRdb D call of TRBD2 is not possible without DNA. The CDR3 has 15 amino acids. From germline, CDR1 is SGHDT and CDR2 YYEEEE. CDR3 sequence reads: CASSRSRDSRLEQYF.

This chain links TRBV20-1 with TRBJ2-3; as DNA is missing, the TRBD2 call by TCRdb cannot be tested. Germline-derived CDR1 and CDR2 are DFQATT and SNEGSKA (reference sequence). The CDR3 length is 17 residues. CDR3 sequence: CSARDGVRAGKTDTQYF.

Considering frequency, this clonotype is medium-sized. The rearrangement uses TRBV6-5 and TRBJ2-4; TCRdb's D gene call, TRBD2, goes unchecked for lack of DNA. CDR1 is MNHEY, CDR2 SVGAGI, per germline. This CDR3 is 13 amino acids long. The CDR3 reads CASSSGLEVIQYF.

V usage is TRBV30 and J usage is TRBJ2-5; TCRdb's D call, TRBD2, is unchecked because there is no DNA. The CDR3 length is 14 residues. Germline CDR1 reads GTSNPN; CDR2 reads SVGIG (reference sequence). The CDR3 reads CAWSGLAGFETQYF.

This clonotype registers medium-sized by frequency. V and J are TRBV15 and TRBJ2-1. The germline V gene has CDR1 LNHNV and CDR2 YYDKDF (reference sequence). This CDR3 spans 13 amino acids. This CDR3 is CATSLSSLNEQFF.